The T cell receptor (beta chain) under discussion was sequenced for a study of blood T cell repertoires in COVID-19 (dated by TCRdb to 2020 to 2021). Looking at the study overall: Samples covering the acute and convalescent phases of COVID-19 were provided by collaborators in the United States, Italy and Spain. Nearly every sample came with metadata listing a de-identified subject ID, COVID-19 status, age in years and sex. The samples were drawn from two sources: the first 160 participants of the ongoing ImmuneRACE study, and 1,000 to 1,500 subjects contributed by 6 global collaborators. The material from the prospective study consisted of cDNA or gDNA derived from T cells, B-cell-depleted T cells, or PBMCs. Deeply sampled blood TCRbeta repertoires from subjects exposed to, actively infected with, or recovered from COVID-19 were included in the dataset. The repertoires were released in a freely available public database meant as a resource for research on the immune response to SARS-CoV-2. Where available, HLA class I and class II types were taken from metadata supplied by the sample provider and were not determined by assay-based typing. Study-level results and caveats: The amount of clinical and demographic metadata varied by source and participant and was provided uncurated.

The CDR3 sequence holds 13 residues, the cysteine and phenylalanine included. The CDR3 DNA has 39 bases and is translated from base 1. CDR1 and CDR2, looked up from the germline V gene (reference sequence), are LNHDA and SQIVND. For this chain, trimming is 4 bases at the V end and 8 bases at the J end, and the number of junction bases without a gene match is 4. The immunoSEQ Assay, a bias-controlled multiplex PCR, was used to amplify TCRbeta CDR3 regions from genomic DNA. The source study handled its data this way. The number of nucleated cells in each sample was estimated by amplification of reference gene primers within the assay. Sequence reads were collapsed and filtered to measure the absolute abundance of every unique TCRbeta CDR3 rearrangement. Productive Simpson clonality was computed per sample as the square root of Simpson's diversity index over productive rearrangements. Imported from immuneACCESS, the table was reduced by TCRdb to in-frame sequences with V and J called. These copies leave out some clones; in studies compared against another copy, an unresolved V gene accounts for under half, and the cause of the remainder is not known. Clonal size and the V and J genes are those of that table, whereas D and trimming came from the DNA. The sample has some 250,000 clones on record, 65% to 85% of them singletons. The ten most abundant clones make up roughly 7.8% of the sample.

Concerning this clone: The antigen it recognizes is unknown. No per-base quality is available; no much larger clone lies one base away.

Each collaborating institution followed its own protocols to collect whole blood in K2EDTA tubes. For TCRbeta analysis, collaborators shipped samples as frozen whole blood, isolated PBMCs, or DNA extracted from either of those sample types. Sequencing was carried out using peripheral blood. Recombination linked TRBV19 to TRBJ1-2, and TRBD1 matches 10 of the central bases. The receptor comes from a man aged 35-49 years with active or convalescent COVID-19. The DNA reads as follows: TGTGCCAGTAGTAGACAGGGGGCGCAGGGCTACACCTTC. This encodes CASSRQGAQGYTF.